This T cell receptor (beta chain) was captured in a study of identical twins. TCRdb processed the 5' RACE reads anew with MiXCR; each CDR3 protein has one entry. This table holds hundreds of thousands of distinct CDR3 sequences, just over 7% found once. The germline V gene encodes CDR1 SQVTM and CDR2 ANQGSEA. The CDR3 loop spans 16 amino acids. Trimming shortened V by 6 bases and J by 0 bases, and 18 bases separated the two germline ends. These same data were also listed under a study on yellow fever vaccine responses in identical twins.

The receptor was derived from a young woman in good health. The chain employs TRBV29-1 and TRBJ2-1; D is ambiguous. The specimen sequenced was PBMCs. Written as DNA, the CDR3 is TGCAGCGTGCCCTCTAGTTTTCCGAGCTCCTACAATGAGCAGTTCTTC. Protein product: CSVPSSFPSSYNEQFF.